This T cell receptor (beta chain) originates from a study of CDR3 diversity in severe acne. TCRdb ran MiXCR on the PCR reads and lists one entry per CDR3 protein. The sample yields 84,000 or so distinct CDR3 sequences, approximately 52% seen once. CDR1 and CDR2 from the germline V gene are MNHEY and SMNVEV (reference sequence). Germline trimming cut 6 bases from V and 3 bases from J; bases unmatched to any gene: 8. The CDR3 is 15 residues long. The TCR originated in a male donor in good health, serving as a control. The rearrangement joins TRBV27 to TRBJ1-2; 9 bases align to TRBD1. Sequences were obtained from blood. DNA of the CDR3: TGTGCCAGCAGAATGGGACAGGGAAGCTACTATGGCTACACCTTC. It is translated as CASRMGQGSYYGYTF.